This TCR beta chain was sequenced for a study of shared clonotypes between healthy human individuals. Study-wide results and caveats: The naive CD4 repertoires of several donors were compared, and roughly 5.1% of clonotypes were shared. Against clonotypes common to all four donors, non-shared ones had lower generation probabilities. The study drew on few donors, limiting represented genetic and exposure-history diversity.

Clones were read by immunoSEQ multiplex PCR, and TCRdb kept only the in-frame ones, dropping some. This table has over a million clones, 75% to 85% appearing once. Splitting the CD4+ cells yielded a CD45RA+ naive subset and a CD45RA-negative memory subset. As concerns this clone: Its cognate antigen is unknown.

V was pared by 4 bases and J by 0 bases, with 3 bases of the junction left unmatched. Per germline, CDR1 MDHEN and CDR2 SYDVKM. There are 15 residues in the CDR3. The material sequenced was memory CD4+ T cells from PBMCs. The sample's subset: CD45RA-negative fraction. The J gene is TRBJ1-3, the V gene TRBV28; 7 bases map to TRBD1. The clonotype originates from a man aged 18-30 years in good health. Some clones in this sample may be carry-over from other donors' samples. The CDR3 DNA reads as TGTGCCAGCAGTTCAGGGGGAGTCTCTGGAAACACCATATATTTT. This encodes CASSSGGVSGNTIYF.